This TCR beta chain is from a study of cytomegalovirus exposure and HLA in healthy donors. Whole-study findings and limits: High sensitivity and specificity were reportedly achieved when the classifier diagnosed cytomegalovirus status.

The table came from immunoSEQ multiplex PCR; TCRdb's copy has only in-frame clones and leaves some out. The sample carries around 190,000 clones, 86% recorded once. This clone was detected once. Its antigen is not known. The germline V gene encodes CDR1 SGHAT and CDR2 FQDESV (reference sequence). V lost 5 bases, J lost 7 bases, and 17 bases stayed unmatched. The CDR3 is 16 residues long. The J gene is TRBJ2-7, the V gene TRBV11-1; 7 bases line up with TRBD1. This TCR derives from a man aged 25 to 40 in good health and CMV-seropositive. The material sequenced was PBMCs. DNA for the CDR3: TGTGCCAGCAGCCCCCCCAATGAGGGGGCCTTGGGGGAGCAGTACTTC. This gives the protein CASSPPNEGALGEQYF.